These 6 T cell receptor beta chains were sequenced from one sample in a study of OX40 agonist ivuxolimab in advanced cancers. Sequencing used immunoSEQ multiplex PCR; TCRdb keeps in-frame clones, though not all of them. Here the sample spans approximately 60,000 clones, roughly 91% being singletons. This specimen was CD4+ or CD8+ T cells sorted from blood, taken in a trial of the OX40 agonist ivuxolimab. The receptor source for this set is an adult with an advanced solid tumor such as melanoma, head and neck, liver or kidney cancer.

The rearrangement joins TRBV7-2 to TRBJ2-2; possible D gene TRBD1, 5 bases. The V end lost 6 bases, the J end lost 2 bases, and 16 bases lay between the germline ends. Germline assignment: CDR1 SGHTA and CDR2 FQGNSA. The CDR3 has 16 residues. The CDR3 here is CASSGVWGVNTGELFF. CDR3 DNA sequence: TGTGCCAGCAGTGGGGTTTGGGGCGTTAACACCGGGGAGCTGTTTTTT.

The rearrangement links TRBV2 to TRBJ2-2; D perhaps matches TRBD2 (5 bases). This CDR3 is built from 15 residues. Trimming stripped 7 bases from V and 7 bases from J, with 19 bases between. Germline values: CDR1 SNHLY, CDR2 FYNNEI. The CDR3: CASTNMGDASGELFF. Written as DNA, the CDR3 is TGTGCCAGCACCAACATGGGAGATGCGAGCGGGGAGCTGTTTTTT.

The chain links TRBV29-1 to TRBJ2-7; the D gene is possibly TRBD2 (6 bases). Germline CDR1 is SQVTM and CDR2 is ANQGSEA. The ends were cut back, 7 bases at V and 7 bases at J, with 26 bases in the middle. The CDR3 spans 15 residues. The CDR3 sequence is CSGTPYGGAVGEQYF. CDR3 nucleotides: TGCAGCGGAACCCCCTATGGCGGGGCGGTCGGGGAGCAGTACTTC.

The gene calls are TRBV30 and TRBJ1-3; D is unclear. Germline V gene lookup returns CDR1 GTSNPN and CDR2 SVGIG (reference sequence). This CDR3 comprises 11 residues. Deletions cut 4 bases from V and 6 bases from J, with 7 bases between. The CDR3 loop is CAWIYVNTIYF. In DNA form, the CDR3 reads TGTGCCTGGATCTACGTAAACACCATATATTTT.

The chain links TRBV2 to TRBJ2-7, with D unclear. CDR3 length equals 11 residues. The germline V gene encodes CDR1 SNHLY and CDR2 FYNNEI. Trimming left V 6 bases short and J 3 bases short, with 6 bases between. CDR3 nucleotide sequence: TGTGCCAGCAGGTCAGTCTACGAGCAGTACTTC. Translation gives CASRSVYEQYF. The complete variable domain, with remaining parts taken from reference TRBV2 and TRBJ2-7, reads EPEVTQTPSHQVTQMGQEVILRCVPISNHLYFYWYRQILGQKVEFLVSFYNNEISEKSEIFDDQFSVERPDGSNFTLKIRSTKLEDSAMYFCASRSVYEQYFGPGTRLTVT.

The chain combines TRBV7-8 with TRBJ2-6, with a possible D match to TRBD2 (5 bases). CDR1 is SGHVS and CDR2 is FQNEAQ in the germline V gene. Trimming removed 1 base from V and 8 bases from J, with 12 bases in between. The CDR3 length is 15 residues. For the CDR3, the DNA is TGTGCCAGCAGCTTAGGGGAGAGGAGTCCCAACGTCCTGACTTTC. As protein: CASSLGERSPNVLTF.